This TCR beta chain was identified during a study of cytomegalovirus exposure and HLA in healthy donors. Findings of the study overall: High sensitivity and specificity were reportedly achieved when the classifier diagnosed cytomegalovirus status.

The study ran its PCR with 60 Vbeta and 13 Jbeta primers. Profiling relied on immunoSEQ multiplex PCR, and the TCRdb table lists in-frame clones only, not all of them. The table includes around 120,000 clones, approximately 80% detected once. This clone has more than one count but fewer than ten. Its antigen is not known. The germline V and J ends were trimmed by 5 bases and 4 bases, with 14 bases remaining between them. Germline CDR1 MNHEY, CDR2 SVGAGI. The CDR3 spans 15 residues. The receptor comes from a male donor in good health and CMV-seropositive. The sample consisted of PBMCs. This chain joins TRBV6-5 and TRBJ2-2, with D perhaps TRBD2 (6 bases). CDR3 bases: TGTGCCAGCAGTCTTGACGGGAGTCGCACCGGGGAGCTGTTTTTT. This codes for CASSLDGSRTGELFF.